The clone carrying this TCR beta chain was found many times. Antigen: not known. All patients were untreated before thyroid surgery. The data originate from a study of metastatic and nonmetastatic thyroid tumors. Germline lookup yields CDR1 LNHDA and CDR2 SQIVND (reference sequence). With 3 bases clipped from V and 8 bases from J, the junction kept 9 bases outside the gene matches. The CDR3 is 15 residues long. Notes on the study in general: When malignant thyroid tumors were compared with benign nodules, TCR beta diversity was reportedly significantly higher in the malignant tumors. This held in both blood and tumor samples.

Study processing details: Clinicopathological groups of papillary thyroid cancer showed CDR3 differences that were used to build a distant-metastasis classifier. With MiXCR, TCRdb called clones anew from the PCR reads. Clone size and V and J calls follow TCRdb, not the original study. The table has around 37,000 clones, about 25% seen once. The chain has TRBV19 and TRBJ1-4; 7 bases match TRBD1. The sample consisted of blood. This receptor was identified in a female donor with papillary thyroid cancer or a benign thyroid nodule (not recorded which). Some clones in this sample may be carry-over from other donors' samples. Here the CDR3 DNA reads TGTGCCAGTAGTATCGGCAGGGACAGCCGCGAAAAACTGTTTTTT. It codes for CASSIGRDSREKLFF.